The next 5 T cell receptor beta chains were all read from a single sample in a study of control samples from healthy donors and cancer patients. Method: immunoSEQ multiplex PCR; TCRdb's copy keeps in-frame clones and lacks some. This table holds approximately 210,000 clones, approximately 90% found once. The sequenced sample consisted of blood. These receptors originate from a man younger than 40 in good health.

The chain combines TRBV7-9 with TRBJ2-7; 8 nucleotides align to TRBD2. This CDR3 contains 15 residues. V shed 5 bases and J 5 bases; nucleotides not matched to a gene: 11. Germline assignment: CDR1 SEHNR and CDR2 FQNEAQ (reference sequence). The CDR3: CASSPNLGLADEQYF. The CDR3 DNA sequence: TGTGCCAGCAGCCCGAACCTCGGACTAGCTGACGAGCAGTACTTC. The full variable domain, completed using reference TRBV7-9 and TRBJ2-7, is DTGVSQNPRHKITKRGQNVTFRCDPISEHNRLYWYRQTLGQGPEFLTYFQNEAQLEKSRLLSDRFSAERPKGSFSTLEIQRTEQGDSAMYLCASSPNLGLADEQYFGPGTRLTVT.

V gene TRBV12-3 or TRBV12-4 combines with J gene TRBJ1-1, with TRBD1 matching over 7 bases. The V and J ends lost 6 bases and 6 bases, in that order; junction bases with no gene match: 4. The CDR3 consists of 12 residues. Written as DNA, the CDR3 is TGTGCCAGCAGACCAGGGGGAGCTGAAGCTTTCTTT. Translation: CASRPGGAEAFF.

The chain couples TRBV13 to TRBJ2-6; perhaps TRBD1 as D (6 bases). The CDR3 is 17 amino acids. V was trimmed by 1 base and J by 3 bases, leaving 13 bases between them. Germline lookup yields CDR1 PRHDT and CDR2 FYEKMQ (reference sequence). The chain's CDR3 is CASSLEGEGVGANVLTF. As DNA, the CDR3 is TGTGCCAGCAGCTTAGAGGGGGAAGGGGTTGGGGCCAACGTCCTGACTTTC.

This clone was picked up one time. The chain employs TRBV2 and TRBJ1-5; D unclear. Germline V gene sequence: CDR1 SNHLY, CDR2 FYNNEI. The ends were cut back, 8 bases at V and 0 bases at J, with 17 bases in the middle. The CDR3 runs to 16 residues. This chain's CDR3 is CASSSQGKYSNQPQHF. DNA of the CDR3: TGTGCCAGCTCCTCCCAAGGGAAGTATAGCAATCAGCCCCAGCATTTT. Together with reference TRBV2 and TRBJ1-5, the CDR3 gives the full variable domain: EPEVTQTPSHQVTQMGQEVILRCVPISNHLYFYWYRQILGQKVEFLVSFYNNEISEKSEIFDDQFSVERPDGSNFTLKIRSTKLEDSAMYFCASSSQGKYSNQPQHFGDGTRLSIL.

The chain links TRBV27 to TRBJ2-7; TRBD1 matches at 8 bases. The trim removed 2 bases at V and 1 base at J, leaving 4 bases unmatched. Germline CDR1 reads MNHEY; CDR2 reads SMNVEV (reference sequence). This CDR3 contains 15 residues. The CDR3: CASSLVTGGSYEQYF. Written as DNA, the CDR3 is TGTGCCAGCAGTTTAGTCACAGGGGGGTCCTACGAGCAGTACTTC.